This entry lists 7 T cell receptor beta chains sequenced from one sample in a study of T cell responses to AZD1222 COVID-19 vaccine. Generated by immunoSEQ multiplex PCR, the TCRdb table keeps only in-frame clones and is missing some. The sample lists tens of thousands of clones, over 70% seen once, with around 3.6% in the top ten. The starting material was peripheral blood, obtained on day 0 of AZD1222 vaccination. The receptor source for this set is an adult in good health.

J is TRBJ2-1 and V is TRBV10-3; 10 positions agree with TRBD2. CDR3 size: 14 residues. CDR1 is ENHRY and CDR2 is SYGVKD in the germline V gene. The trim removed 4 bases at V and 8 bases at J, leaving 5 bases unmatched. As DNA, the CDR3 is TGTGCCATCAGTGGTAGCGGGGGGCGGGATGAGCAGTTCTTC. Translation gives CAISGSGGRDEQFF.

The rearrangement links TRBV28 to TRBJ1-6; 8 bases fit TRBD1. CDR3 length equals 15 residues. CDR1 MDHEN and CDR2 SYDVKM come from the germline V gene. Trimming took 8 bases from V and 10 from J; bases not matched to a gene: 13. CDR3 in DNA: TGTGCCAGCGGGGACCTGACAGGGGTTTACTCACCCCTCCACTTT. Protein product: CASGDLTGVYSPLHF.

The chain uses TRBV14 and TRBJ1-6; TRBD1 might be the D (5 bases). The CDR3 length is 14 residues. With 4 bases removed from V and 7 bases from J, the gap between germline ends came to 11 bases. Looked up from germline, CDR1 is SGHDN and CDR2 is FVKESK. CDR3 in amino acids: CASSLRDGNSPLHF. CDR3 bases: TGTGCCAGCAGCCTCCGGGACGGAAATTCACCCCTCCACTTT.

This chain uses TRBV29-1 with TRBJ2-1, with TRBD1 identical over 8 bases. The length of the CDR3 is 15 residues. CDR1 is SQVTM and CDR2 is ANQGSEA in the germline V gene. Trimming took 4 bases from V and 4 from J; bases not matched to a gene: 9. The CDR3 region has the DNA TGCAGCGTTGGGCCCCGGGACAGGCTTTACAATGAGCAGTTCTTC. This codes for CSVGPRDRLYNEQFF.

The chain couples TRBV19 to TRBJ1-2, with 7 bases fitting TRBD1. Unmatched junction bases numbered 13, after V lost 11 bases and J lost 7 bases. From germline, CDR1 is LNHDA and CDR2 SQIVND (reference sequence). The CDR3 length is 13 residues. This CDR3 reads CAVSQGGASGYTF. The CDR3 DNA follows: TGTGCCGTGAGTCAAGGGGGCGCTTCTGGCTACACCTTC.

The V and J genes are TRBV28 and TRBJ1-2, with TRBD1 identical over 8 bases. The V gene's germline CDR1 is MDHEN and CDR2 SYDVKM. V gave up 6 bases and J gave up 5 bases; unmatched junction bases: 11. This CDR3 spans 15 amino acids. The CDR3 protein is CASSPSPQGGYGYTF. CDR3 nucleotides: TGTGCCAGCAGCCCGAGCCCACAGGGGGGGTATGGCTACACCTTC.

The J gene is TRBJ2-2, the V gene TRBV6-5; D gene ambiguous. The CDR3 is 13 amino acids. The germline CDR1 and CDR2 sequences are MNHEY and SVGAGI. V was shortened by 2 bases and J by 5 bases, with 6 bases between the two germline ends. CDR3 DNA: TGTGCCAGCAGTTACGTTCGAACCGGGGAGCTGTTTTTT. This encodes CASSYVRTGELFF.